Given below is one T cell receptor beta chain in context. The table came from immunoSEQ multiplex PCR; TCRdb's copy has only in-frame clones and leaves some out. This sample has fewer than 250,000 clones, with 83% found just once. The source of the sample is a study of blood T cell repertoires in COVID-19. Background on the study: Specimens from acute and convalescent COVID-19 originated in the United States, Italy and Spain. Nucleic acid was either cDNA or gDNA, and it came from T cells, B-cell-depleted T cells, or PBMCs.

CDR3 length equals 15 residues. Germline V gives CDR1 SEHNR, CDR2 FQNEAQ (reference sequence). V was pared by 1 base and J by 4 bases, with 11 bases between. The chain recombines TRBV7-9 with TRBJ2-1, with D tentatively TRBD2 (5 bases). The sequenced sample was PBMCs or T cells enriched from blood (not recorded which). The TCR was taken from a woman aged 40 to 50 who had been exposed to COVID-19. Here the CDR3 DNA reads TGTGCCAGCAGCTTAGACAGAGGGTCATACAATGAGCAGTTCTTC. Amino acid sequence: CASSLDRGSYNEQFF.